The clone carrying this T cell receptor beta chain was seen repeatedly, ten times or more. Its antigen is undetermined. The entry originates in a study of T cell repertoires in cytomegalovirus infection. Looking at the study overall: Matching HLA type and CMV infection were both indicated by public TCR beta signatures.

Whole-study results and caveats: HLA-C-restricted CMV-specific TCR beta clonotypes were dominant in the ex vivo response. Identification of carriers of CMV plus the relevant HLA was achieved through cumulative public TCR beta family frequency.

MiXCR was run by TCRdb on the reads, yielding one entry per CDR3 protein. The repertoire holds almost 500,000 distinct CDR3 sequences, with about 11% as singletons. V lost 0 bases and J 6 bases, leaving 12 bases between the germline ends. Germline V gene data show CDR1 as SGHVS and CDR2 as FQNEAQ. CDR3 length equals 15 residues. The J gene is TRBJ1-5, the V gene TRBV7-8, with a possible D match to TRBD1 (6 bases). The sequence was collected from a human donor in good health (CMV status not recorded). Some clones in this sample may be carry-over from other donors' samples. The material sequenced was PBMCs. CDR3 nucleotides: TGTGCCAGCAGCTTAGCGCGAGGGGGGCGTCAGCCCCAGCATTTT. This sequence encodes CASSLARGGRQPQHF.